Each of the 18 T cell receptor beta chains below was sequenced from the same sample in a study of control samples from healthy donors and cancer patients. Assay: immunoSEQ multiplex PCR; the TCRdb copy retains only in-frame clones and omits some. Of about 110,000 clones in the sample, 82% were seen once. The specimen was blood. Receptors were obtained from a man in his late teens or twenties in good health.

The chain employs TRBV28 and TRBJ1-4; tentative D call: TRBD1 (6 bases). The CDR3 extends over 15 amino acids. V shed 4 bases and J shed 8 bases, with 17 bases lying between them. Germline CDR1 MDHEN, CDR2 SYDVKM. DNA for the CDR3: TGTGCCAGCAGTTCCCCGAGGAAGGGGGAGGAAAAACTGTTTTTT. Protein: CASSSPRKGEEKLFF.

This clone was counted between two and nine times. CDR3 region: CASSSQNQPQHF. The CDR3, as DNA: TGTGCCAGCAGCTCCCAAAATCAGCCCCAGCATTTT. The chain couples TRBV7-9 to TRBJ1-5, with D hard to call. V lost 4 bases, J lost 4 bases, and 5 bases lay in between. This CDR3 has 12 amino acids. The germline gives CDR1 SEHNR, CDR2 FQNEAQ (reference sequence).

V usage is TRBV3-1 (or the pseudogene TRBV3-2) and J usage is TRBJ2-1; the match to TRBD1 covers 7 bases. This CDR3 is built from 15 residues. V shed 1 base, J shed 6 bases, and the junction held 6 bases outside the gene matches. Germline V lookup: CDR1 LGHDT, CDR2 YNNKEL (reference sequence). The CDR3 region is CASSQVTGISNEQFF. Written as DNA, the CDR3 is TGTGCCAGCAGCCAAGTGACAGGGATAAGCAATGAGCAGTTCTTC.

The rearrangement joins TRBV30 to TRBJ1-6; TRBD1 is a possible D gene (6 bases). The germline CDR1 and CDR2 sequences are GTSNPN and SVGIG (reference sequence). Trimming cost V 4 bases and J 7 bases, with 11 bases left between them. The CDR3 is 13 residues long. The CDR3 sequence: CAWMVTGNSPLHF. In nucleotides, the CDR3 is TGTGCCTGGATGGTAACAGGGAATTCACCCCTCCACTTT.

This CDR3 is CASSSSLAGNNEQFF. CDR3 DNA sequence: TGTGCCAGCAGCTCCAGTCTAGCGGGGAACAATGAGCAGTTCTTC. The J gene is TRBJ2-1, the V gene TRBV7-2, with 9 bases identical to TRBD2. With V trimmed by 4 bases and J by 5 bases, 6 bases remained unmatched. The CDR3 extends over 15 amino acids. Germline V gene lookup returns CDR1 SGHTA and CDR2 FQGNSA.

The chain has TRBV6-5 and TRBJ2-5; TRBD2 aligns across 15 bases. The V gene's germline CDR1 is MNHEY and CDR2 SVGAGI. The CDR3 runs 16 residues. The V segment lost 4 bases and the J segment 5 bases; nucleotides outside the gene matches: 5. The CDR3 is CASSSRTSGRGETQYF. The CDR3, as DNA: TGTGCCAGCAGTTCCAGGACTAGCGGGAGGGGGGAGACCCAGTACTTC.

This clone was seen just once. Other nucleotide sequences in the sample specify the same CDR3. The V gene is TRBV6-5, the J gene TRBJ1-2, with D perhaps TRBD1 (6 bases). Germline V gene sequence: CDR1 MNHEY, CDR2 SVGAGI. This CDR3 has 13 amino acids. V dropped 2 bases and J dropped 4 bases, with 8 bases sitting between them. The CDR3 spells CASSYTDSYGYTF. The CDR3 region has the DNA TGTGCCAGCAGTTACACGGACAGCTATGGCTACACCTTC.

This sequence joins TRBV6-2 or TRBV6-3 and TRBJ2-7; no firm D call. CDR1 and CDR2 from the germline V gene are MNHEY and SVGEGT. This CDR3 comprises 13 residues. Deletions cut 2 bases from V and 4 bases from J, with 9 bases between. The CDR3 sequence is CASSYPSRYEQYF. The CDR3 DNA is TGTGCCAGCAGTTACCCCAGTAGATACGAGCAGTACTTC.

V usage is TRBV3-1 (or the pseudogene TRBV3-2) and J usage is TRBJ1-6; perhaps TRBD1 as D (6 bases). Trimming took 6 bases from V and 6 from J, leaving 12 bases between them. This CDR3 spans 14 amino acids. Germline loops: CDR1 LGHDT, CDR2 YNNKEL (reference sequence). This CDR3 reads CASRRTDINSPLHF. The CDR3, as DNA: TGTGCCAGCAGACGGACAGATATTAATTCACCCCTCCACTTT.

This sequence joins TRBV7-6 and TRBJ1-1, with a weak D call TRBD1 (6 bases). With 1 base removed from V and 6 bases from J, the gap between germline ends came to 9 bases. This CDR3 comprises 13 residues. Germline lookup yields CDR1 SGHVS and CDR2 FNYEAQ. In nucleotides, the CDR3 is TGTGCCAGCAGCTTAGGGGGGGGCGCTGAAGCTTTCTTT. Its translation: CASSLGGGAEAFF.

The J gene is TRBJ1-1, the V gene TRBV27; 8 nucleotides align to TRBD1. Germline-derived CDR1 and CDR2 are MNHEY and SMNVEV (reference sequence). This CDR3 is built from 13 residues. V shed 4 bases and J 5 bases; nucleotides not matched to a gene: 3. CDR3 nucleotides: TGTGCCAGCAGTTCCAGACAGGGGACTGAAGCTTTCTTT. It translates to CASSSRQGTEAFF.

This chain links TRBV30 with TRBJ2-1, with D tentatively TRBD2 (5 bases). Trimming removed 4 bases at V and 7 bases at J, with 23 bases between. CDR3 length equals 16 residues. Germline V gene sequence: CDR1 GTSNPN, CDR2 SVGIG (reference sequence). Here the CDR3 reads CAWIPRSPERGNEQFF. Here the CDR3 DNA reads TGTGCCTGGATACCTAGATCCCCTGAAAGAGGGAATGAGCAGTTCTTC.

The chain employs TRBV6-2 or TRBV6-3 and TRBJ2-6; D call uncertain. The V gene's germline CDR1 is MNHEY and CDR2 SVGEGT. This CDR3 has 15 residues. The V end lost 3 bases, the J end lost 2 bases, and 8 bases lay between the germline ends. CDR3 amino acids: CASSYTPPGANVLTF. CDR3 DNA: TGTGCCAGCAGTTATACCCCCCCTGGGGCCAACGTCCTGACTTTC.

The CDR3 reads CASSEARWQGKETQYF. The CDR3 DNA reads TGTGCCAGCAGTGAAGCGCGGTGGCAGGGGAAAGAGACCCAGTACTTC. The V call is TRBV2, the J call TRBJ2-5; D is perhaps TRBD1 (6 bases). Per germline, CDR1 SNHLY and CDR2 FYNNEI. Trimming pared 0 bases from V and 3 bases from J, leaving 14 bases between. CDR3 length equals 16 residues.

This clone was counted once. This chain connects TRBV7-8 to TRBJ2-1; tentative D call: TRBD2 (6 bases). The germline V and J ends were trimmed by 1 base and 12 bases, with 10 bases remaining between them. There are 12 residues in the CDR3. The germline V gene encodes CDR1 SGHVS and CDR2 FQNEAQ. The CDR3 protein is CASSLVPGRQFF. In DNA, the CDR3 is TGTGCCAGCAGCTTAGTTCCCGGGAGGCAGTTCTTC.

This chain connects TRBV3-1 (or the pseudogene TRBV3-2) to TRBJ2-2; D is undetermined. V lost 0 bases and J lost 3, with 8 bases in between. The CDR3 runs to 15 residues. Germline lookup yields CDR1 LGHDT and CDR2 YNNKEL (reference sequence). The CDR3 sequence is CASSQDTVHTGELFF. CDR3 nucleotides: TGTGCCAGCAGCCAAGATACAGTACACACCGGGGAGCTGTTTTTT.

The V and J genes are TRBV6-2 or TRBV6-3 and TRBJ1-4; D is unclear. Germline V CDR1 and CDR2: MNHEY, SVGEGT. This CDR3 has 14 residues. V was shortened by 6 bases and J by 2 bases, with 10 bases between the two germline ends. The CDR3 DNA reads TGTGCCAGCAGCCCACCTCGGACTAATGAAAAACTGTTTTTT. Translated, it gives CASSPPRTNEKLFF.

J is TRBJ1-1 and V is TRBV7-9; D is undetermined. CDR3 length: 12 amino acids. V lost 2 bases and J lost 13, with 14 bases in between. Per germline, CDR1 SEHNR and CDR2 FQNEAQ (reference sequence). For the CDR3, the DNA is TGTGCCAGCAGCTTATTGAACAATCAGTATTTCTTT. As protein: CASSLLNNQYFF.